This T cell receptor (beta chain) was captured by sequencing in a study of response to subunit inactivated influenza vaccine. Notes on the study in general: Only a handful of new T cells, the authors suggested, are recruited with each seasonal influenza vaccination.

TCRdb reprocessed the RT-PCR reads with MiXCR, giving one entry per CDR3 protein. The table includes about 240,000 distinct CDR3 sequences, roughly an eighth detected once. Details on this clonotype: The target antigen is unknown.

The CDR3 runs to 15 residues. Per germline, CDR1 MNHEY and CDR2 SVGAGI. The V and J ends lost 0 bases and 6 bases, in that order; junction bases with no gene match: 6. The clonotype originates from a man aged 45 to 65 who received an inactivated influenza vaccine. The chain uses TRBV6-5 and TRBJ2-7; TRBD1 aligns across 9 bases. The sample was non-naive T cells sorted from PBMCs, taken about 14 days before vaccination. CDR3 in DNA: TGTGCCAGCAGTTACTCGGGACAGGGATCTGGCGAGCAGTACTTC. Its translation is CASSYSGQGSGEQYF.